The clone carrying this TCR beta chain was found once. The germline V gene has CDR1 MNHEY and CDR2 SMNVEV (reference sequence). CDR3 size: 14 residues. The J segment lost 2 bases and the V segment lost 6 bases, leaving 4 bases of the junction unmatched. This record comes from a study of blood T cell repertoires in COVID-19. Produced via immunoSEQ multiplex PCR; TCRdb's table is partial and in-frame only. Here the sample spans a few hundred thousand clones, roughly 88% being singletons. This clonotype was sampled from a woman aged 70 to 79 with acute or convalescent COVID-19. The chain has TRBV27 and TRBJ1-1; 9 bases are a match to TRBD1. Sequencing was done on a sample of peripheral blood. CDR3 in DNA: TGTGCCAGCAGCTGGACAGGGGCTAACACTGAAGCTTTCTTT. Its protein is CASSWTGANTEAFF.